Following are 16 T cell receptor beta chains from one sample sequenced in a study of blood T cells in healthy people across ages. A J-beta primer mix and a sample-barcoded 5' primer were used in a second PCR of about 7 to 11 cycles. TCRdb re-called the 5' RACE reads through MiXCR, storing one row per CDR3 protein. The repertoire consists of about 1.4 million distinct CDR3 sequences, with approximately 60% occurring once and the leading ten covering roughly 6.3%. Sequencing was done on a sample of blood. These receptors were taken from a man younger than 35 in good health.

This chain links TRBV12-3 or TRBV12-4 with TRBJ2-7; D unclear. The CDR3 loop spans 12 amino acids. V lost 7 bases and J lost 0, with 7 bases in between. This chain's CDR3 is CASKENSYEQYF. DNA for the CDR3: TGTGCCAGCAAGGAGAACTCCTACGAGCAGTACTTC.

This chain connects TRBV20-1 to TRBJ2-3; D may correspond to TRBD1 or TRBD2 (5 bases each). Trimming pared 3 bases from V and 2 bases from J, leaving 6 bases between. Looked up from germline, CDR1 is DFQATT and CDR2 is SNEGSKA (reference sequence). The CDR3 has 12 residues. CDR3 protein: CSASGATDTQYF. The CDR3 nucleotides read TGCAGTGCTAGCGGGGCCACAGATACGCAGTATTTT.

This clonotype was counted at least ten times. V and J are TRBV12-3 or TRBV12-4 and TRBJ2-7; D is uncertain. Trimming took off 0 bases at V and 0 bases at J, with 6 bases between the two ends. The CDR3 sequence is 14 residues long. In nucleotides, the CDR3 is TGTGCCAGCAGTTTAGCTGGATTCTCCTACGAGCAGTACTTC. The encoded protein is CASSLAGFSYEQYF.

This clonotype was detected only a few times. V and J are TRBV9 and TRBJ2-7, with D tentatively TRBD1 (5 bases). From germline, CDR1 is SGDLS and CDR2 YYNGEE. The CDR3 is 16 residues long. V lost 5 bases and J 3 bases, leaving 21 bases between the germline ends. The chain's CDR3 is CASSPRVRGFFYEQYF. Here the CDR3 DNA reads TGTGCCAGCAGTCCCAGAGTAAGGGGTTTCTTCTACGAGCAGTACTTC.

The CDR3 is CASSVISGEKLFF. The CDR3 DNA follows: TGTGCCAGCAGCGTGATTAGCGGAGAAAAACTGTTTTTT. The chain uses TRBV5-4 and TRBJ1-4; no definite D call. This CDR3 region has 13 residues. V shed 4 bases and J shed 8 bases, with 12 bases lying between them. Germline values: CDR1 SGHNT, CDR2 YYREEE (reference sequence). Full variable domain (outside the CDR3, taken from reference TRBV5-4 and TRBJ1-4): ETGVTQSPTHLIKTRGQQVTLRCSSQSGHNTVSWYQQALGQGPQFIFQYYREEENGRGNFPPRFSGLQFPNYSSELNVNALELDDSALYLCASSVISGEKLFFGSGTQLSVL.

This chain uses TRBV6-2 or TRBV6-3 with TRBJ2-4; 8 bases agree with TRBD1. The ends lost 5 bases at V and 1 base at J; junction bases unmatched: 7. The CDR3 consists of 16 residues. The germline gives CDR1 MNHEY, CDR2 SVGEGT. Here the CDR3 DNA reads TGTGCCAGCAGTACGGACAGGGAGATCGCCAAAAACATTCAGTACTTC. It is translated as CASSTDREIAKNIQYF.

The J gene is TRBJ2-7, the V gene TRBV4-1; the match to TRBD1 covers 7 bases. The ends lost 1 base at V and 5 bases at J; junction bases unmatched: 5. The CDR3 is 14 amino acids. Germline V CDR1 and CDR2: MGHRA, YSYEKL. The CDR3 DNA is TGCGCCAGCAGCCAAGCGACAGGGTGGGACGAGCAGTACTTC. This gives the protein CASSQATGWDEQYF.

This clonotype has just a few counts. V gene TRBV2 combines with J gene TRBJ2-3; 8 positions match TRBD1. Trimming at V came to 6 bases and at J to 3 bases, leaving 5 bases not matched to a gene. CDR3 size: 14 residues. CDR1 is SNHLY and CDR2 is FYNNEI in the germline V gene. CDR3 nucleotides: TGTGCCAGCAGGACAGGGGACGTGACAGATACGCAGTATTTT. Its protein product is CASRTGDVTDTQYF.

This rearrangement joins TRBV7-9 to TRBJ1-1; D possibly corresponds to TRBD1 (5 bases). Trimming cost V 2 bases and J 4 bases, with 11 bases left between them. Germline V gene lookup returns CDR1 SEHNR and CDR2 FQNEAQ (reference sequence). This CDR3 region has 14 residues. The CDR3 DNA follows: TGTGCCAGCAGCTTAACAGGCCTGAGCACTGAAGCTTTCTTT. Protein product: CASSLTGLSTEAFF.

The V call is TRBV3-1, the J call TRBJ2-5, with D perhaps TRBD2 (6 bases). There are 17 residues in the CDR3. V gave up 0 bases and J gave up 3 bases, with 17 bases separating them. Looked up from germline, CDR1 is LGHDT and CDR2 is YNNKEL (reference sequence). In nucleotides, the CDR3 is TGTGCCAGCAGCCAAGAAGGTTTAGCGGATACAAAAGAGACCCAGTACTTC. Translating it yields CASSQEGLADTKETQYF.

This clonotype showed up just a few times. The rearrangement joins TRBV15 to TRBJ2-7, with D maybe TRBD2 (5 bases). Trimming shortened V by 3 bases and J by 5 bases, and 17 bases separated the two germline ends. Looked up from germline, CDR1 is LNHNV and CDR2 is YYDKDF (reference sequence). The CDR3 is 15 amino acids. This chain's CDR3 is CATSRTLLAPNEQYF. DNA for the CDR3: TGTGCCACCAGCAGGACACTGCTAGCCCCCAACGAGCAGTACTTC.

This CDR3 is CASSEIGGNEQFF. The CDR3 DNA reads as TGTGCCAGCAGTGAGATCGGGGGGAATGAGCAGTTCTTC. The V and J genes are TRBV2 and TRBJ2-1; TRBD2 matches at 7 bases. Trimming removed 3 bases from V and 7 bases from J; junction bases left unmatched: 3. Germline V gene data show CDR1 as SNHLY and CDR2 as FYNNEI. CDR3 length: 13 residues. Combining the CDR3 with reference TRBV2 and TRBJ2-1 gives the whole variable domain EPEVTQTPSHQVTQMGQEVILRCVPISNHLYFYWYRQILGQKVEFLVSFYNNEISEKSEIFDDQFSVERPDGSNFTLKIRSTKLEDSAMYFCASSEIGGNEQFFGPGTRLTVL.

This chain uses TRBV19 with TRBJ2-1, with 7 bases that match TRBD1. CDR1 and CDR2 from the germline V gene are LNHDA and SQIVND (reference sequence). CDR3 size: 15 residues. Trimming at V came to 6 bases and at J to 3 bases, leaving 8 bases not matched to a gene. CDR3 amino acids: CASSSTGAGYNEQFF. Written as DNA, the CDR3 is TGTGCCAGTAGCTCTACAGGGGCTGGCTACAATGAGCAGTTCTTC.

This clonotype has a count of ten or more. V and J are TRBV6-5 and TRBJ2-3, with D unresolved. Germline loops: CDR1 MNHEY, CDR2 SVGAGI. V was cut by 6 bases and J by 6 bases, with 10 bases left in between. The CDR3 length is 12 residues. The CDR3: CASSPTADTQYF. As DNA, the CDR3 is TGTGCCAGCAGCCCTACAGCCGATACGCAGTATTTT.

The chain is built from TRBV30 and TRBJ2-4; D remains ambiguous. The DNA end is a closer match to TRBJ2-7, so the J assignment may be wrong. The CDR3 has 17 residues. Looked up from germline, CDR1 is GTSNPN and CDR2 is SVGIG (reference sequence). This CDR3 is CAWSPGTLTPRVYEQYF. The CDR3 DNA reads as TGTGCCTGGAGTCCTGGTACCCTGACGCCTAGAGTCTACGAGCAGTACTTC.

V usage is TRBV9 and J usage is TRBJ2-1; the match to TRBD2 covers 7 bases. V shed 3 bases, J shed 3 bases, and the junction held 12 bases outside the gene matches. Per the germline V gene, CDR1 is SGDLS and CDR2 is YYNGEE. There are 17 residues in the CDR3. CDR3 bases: TGTGCCAGCAGCGCCCGGGGCGGGGGACCATACTACAATGAGCAGTTCTTC. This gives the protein CASSARGGGPYYNEQFF.